Following are 22 T cell receptor beta chains from one sample sequenced in a study of shared clonotypes between healthy human individuals. The data were produced by immunoSEQ multiplex PCR, yet TCRdb's version contains in-frame clones alone and is incomplete. The sample has under 2.5 million clones, 85% to 95% seen once. Sequencing was carried out using naive CD4+ T cells from PBMCs. Described subset: CD45RA+ positively selected. The receptors come from a man aged 18 to 29 in good health. Some clones in this sample may be carry-over from other donors' samples.

Comment on this clone: One end of the junction fails to match germline, which may point to a read error. The rearrangement uses TRBV11-2 and TRBJ2-7; 9 bases fit TRBD1. The CDR3 loop spans 16 amino acids. Germline loops: CDR1 SGHAT, CDR2 FQNNGV. CDR3 loop: CASRLAQDRGFYEQYF. Here the CDR3 DNA reads TGTGCCAGCAGATTAGCACAGGACAGGGGTTTCTACGAGCAGTACTTC.

This rearrangement joins TRBV20-1 to TRBJ2-3, with D unclear. The length of the CDR3 is 10 residues. Germline V gene sequence: CDR1 DFQATT, CDR2 SNEGSKA (reference sequence). Trimming stripped 5 bases from V and 6 bases from J, with 6 bases between. CDR3 in DNA: TGCAGTGCTTTCTGGGATACGCAGTATTTT. Encoded protein: CSAFWDTQYF.

The V gene is TRBV9, the J gene TRBJ2-7; 9 positions agree with TRBD2. The CDR3 has 14 residues. Losses at the gene ends were 0 bases for V and 6 bases for J; bases not matched to a gene: 4. CDR1 is SGDLS, CDR2 YYNGEE, per germline. For the CDR3, the DNA is TGTGCCAGCAGCGTAGATGCGGGAGGGGTCGAGCAGTACTTC. Protein: CASSVDAGGVEQYF. The variable domain in full, with the rest retrieved from reference TRBV9 and TRBJ2-7, is DSGVTQTPKHLITATGQRVTLRCSPRSGDLSVYWYQQSLDQGLQFLIQYYNGEERAKGNILERFSAQQFPDLHSELNLSSLELGDSALYFCASSVDAGGVEQYFGPGTRLTVT.

The chain couples TRBV2 to TRBJ2-1; D is ambiguous. This CDR3 comprises 15 residues. Germline CDR1 reads SNHLY; CDR2 reads FYNNEI. The V and J ends lost 5 bases and 5 bases respectively, with 16 bases between them. CDR3 protein: CASSPTQQGNNEQFF. The CDR3 DNA reads TGTGCCAGCAGTCCGACTCAACAAGGGAACAATGAGCAGTTCTTC.

The chain uses TRBV7-3 and TRBJ2-3; D is possibly TRBD2 (6 bases). V was trimmed by 2 bases and J by 6 bases, leaving 12 bases between them. CDR1 and CDR2 from the germline V gene are SGHTA and FQGTGA. CDR3 length: 14 residues. CDR3 nucleotide sequence: TGTGCCAGCAGCTTACGGGACTCCGGGGATACGCAGTATTTT. This gives the protein CASSLRDSGDTQYF.

V and J are TRBV9 and TRBJ2-1; 15 bases fit TRBD2. The germline CDR1 and CDR2 sequences are SGDLS and YYNGEE. Trimming removed 3 bases from V and 7 bases from J; junction bases left unmatched: 8. The CDR3 runs to 17 residues. The CDR3 coding sequence is TGTGCCAGCAGCGCGGGACTAGCGGGGGGTCCAGAGAATGAGCAGTTCTTC. Translated, it gives CASSAGLAGGPENEQFF.

The V and J genes are TRBV6-1 and TRBJ1-4, with no clear D. The CDR3 runs 13 residues. Germline CDR1 MNHNS, CDR2 SASEGT. V was clipped by 7 bases and J by 8 bases, with 14 bases between them. The CDR3 bases are TGTGCCAGCACCACACGAGGCCCCGAAAAACTGTTTTTT. Translation: CASTTRGPEKLFF.

The chain employs TRBV5-1 and TRBJ2-7; D is unresolved. Trimming took off 6 bases at V and 5 bases at J, with 15 bases between the two ends. The germline CDR1 and CDR2 sequences are SGHRS and YFSETQ. The CDR3 is made up of 13 amino acids. This CDR3 is CASTPSDADEQYF. CDR3 DNA: TGCGCCAGCACCCCGAGCGACGCAGACGAGCAGTACTTC.

CDR3 sequence: CASSGVGTSGYQETQYF. The CDR3 nucleotides read TGTGCCAGCAGCGGGGTCGGGACTAGCGGGTACCAAGAGACCCAGTACTTC. The rearrangement joins TRBV7-2 to TRBJ2-5; 12 positions agree with TRBD2. Germline V CDR1 and CDR2: SGHTA, FQGNSA. V trimming: 5 bases; J trimming: 0 bases; junction bases outside the gene matches: 7. The CDR3 length is 17 residues.

This clone was recorded a few times. The chain employs TRBV30 and TRBJ1-1; TRBD1 aligns across 10 bases. Germline values: CDR1 GTSNPN, CDR2 SVGIG (reference sequence). The V gene end was trimmed by 4 bases and the J gene end by 5 bases; junction bases not matched to a gene: 4. This CDR3 comprises 13 residues. The CDR3 region has the DNA TGTGCCTGGACCCCGGACAGGGGGACTGAAGCTTTCTTT. Its translation is CAWTPDRGTEAFF.

In this sample, this clone turned up a few times. The chain is built from TRBV25-1 and TRBJ1-5; maybe TRBD1 (5 bases). This CDR3 contains 12 residues. Per the germline V gene, CDR1 is MGHDK and CDR2 is SYGVNS. Between the trimmed V and J ends, which lost 5 bases and 7 bases, there was a span of 9 bases. CDR3 in DNA: TGTGCCAGCAGTTCAGGGTACCAGCCCCAGCATTTT. Translation gives CASSSGYQPQHF.

J is TRBJ2-6 and V is TRBV6-1, with D perhaps TRBD2 (5 bases). V lost 9 bases and J lost 2, with 11 bases in between. CDR3 size: 14 residues. Germline CDR1 reads MNHNS; CDR2 reads SASEGT. CDR3 nucleotide sequence: TGTGCCAGTATTAGAGGGACTGGGGCCAACGTCCTGACTTTC. It yields the protein CASIRGTGANVLTF.

The genes are TRBV7-8 and TRBJ2-7; 11 bases fit TRBD1. V shed 4 bases, J shed 7 bases, and the junction held 9 bases outside the gene matches. This CDR3 has 15 amino acids. The germline CDR1 and CDR2 sequences are SGHVS and FQNEAQ. CDR3 residues: CASSSRTGGPQEQYF. Written as DNA, the CDR3 is TGTGCCAGCAGCTCCCGGACAGGGGGCCCCCAGGAGCAGTACTTC.

This chain connects TRBV18 to TRBJ2-5; D is ambiguous. V gave up 2 bases and J gave up 4 bases, with 14 bases separating them. This CDR3 has 15 amino acids. Germline assignment: CDR1 KGHSH and CDR2 LQKENI. For the CDR3, the DNA is TGTGCCAGCTCACCAATGGCCGATCACATAGAGACCCAGTACTTC. This sequence encodes CASSPMADHIETQYF.

The chain uses TRBV30 and TRBJ2-5; D is uncertain. There are 13 residues in the CDR3. Germline V gene lookup returns CDR1 GTSNPN and CDR2 SVGIG (reference sequence). The V gene lost 1 base and the J gene lost 5 bases, with 11 bases spanning the gap. The CDR3 nucleotides read TGTGCCTGGAGTGCGCCCCCCGGGGAGACCCAGTACTTC. This gives the protein CAWSAPPGETQYF.

Only one count was recorded for this clone. The rearrangement links TRBV5-1 to TRBJ2-2; weak D call: TRBD1 (6 bases). The ends were cut back, 0 bases at V and 5 bases at J, with 17 bases in the middle. The CDR3 has 17 amino acids. Germline-derived CDR1 and CDR2 are SGHRS and YFSETQ. CDR3 in amino acids: CASSLGQGPDGTGELFF. The CDR3 DNA follows: TGCGCCAGCAGCTTGGGGCAGGGGCCGGATGGGACCGGGGAGCTGTTTTTT.

This clone was seen just once. This chain uses TRBV27 with TRBJ1-4; 10 nucleotides align to TRBD1. The CDR3 runs to 16 residues. Germline-derived CDR1 and CDR2 are MNHEY and SMNVEV (reference sequence). The ends lost 4 bases at V and 4 bases at J; junction bases unmatched: 6. Written as DNA, the CDR3 is TGTGCCAGCAGTTCTGGACAGGGGGTCATTAATGAAAAACTGTTTTTT. It codes for CASSSGQGVINEKLFF.

This clone was picked up one time. The CDR3: CSVLDGPLSWSSYNEQFF. The CDR3 nucleotides are TGCAGCGTTCTAGACGGCCCTCTCTCTTGGAGCTCCTACAATGAGCAGTTCTTC. The gene calls are TRBV29-1 and TRBJ2-1; D not resolved. The CDR3 sequence is 18 residues long. V lost 5 bases, J lost 0 bases, and 23 bases lay in between. CDR1 is SQVTM and CDR2 is ANQGSEA in the germline V gene.

The genes are TRBV18 and TRBJ2-3; 12 nucleotides agree with TRBD2. The CDR3 runs to 18 residues. Trimming at V came to 1 base and at J to 1 base, leaving 6 bases not matched to a gene. Germline V gives CDR1 KGHSH, CDR2 LQKENI. Written as DNA, the CDR3 is TGTGCCAGCTCACCACTACTAGCGGGAGGCTTAGGCACAGATACGCAGTATTTT. This translates into CASSPLLAGGLGTDTQYF.

The V and J genes are TRBV6-5 and TRBJ2-1; D unclear. CDR3 length: 14 residues. Germline V lookup: CDR1 MNHEY, CDR2 SVGAGI. V gave up 10 bases and J gave up 4 bases, with 17 bases separating them. CDR3 amino acids: CATLRADSYNEQFF. The CDR3 DNA reads TGTGCCACTCTAAGGGCCGACTCGTACAATGAGCAGTTCTTC.

The gene calls are TRBV30 and TRBJ2-3; 10 bases match TRBD1. This CDR3 contains 17 residues. After removal of 2 bases from V and 5 bases from J, the junction contained 13 bases not matched to a gene. CDR1 is GTSNPN, CDR2 SVGIG, per germline (reference sequence). The CDR3: CAWSHRVRQGARDTQYF. In DNA form, the CDR3 reads TGTGCCTGGAGTCACCGCGTGAGACAGGGGGCCAGAGATACGCAGTATTTT.

CDR3 residues: CASSGGQGPYEQYF. The CDR3 bases are TGCGCCAGCAGCGGCGGACAGGGTCCCTACGAGCAGTACTTC. The V call is TRBV5-1, the J call TRBJ2-7; 8 bases fit TRBD1. CDR3 length: 14 residues. J was trimmed by 2 bases and V by 4 bases; bases with no gene match: 5. Germline V gene sequence: CDR1 SGHRS, CDR2 YFSETQ.